Following are 8 T cell receptor beta chains from one sample sequenced in a study of blood T cells in healthy people across ages. With a J-beta primer mix and a sample-barcoded 5' primer, a second PCR ran about 7 to 11 cycles. One entry per CDR3 protein results from TCRdb running MiXCR on the 5' RACE reads. The table shows about 600,000 distinct CDR3 sequences, with 40% to 55% occurring only once. The sample consisted of blood. The receptor source for this set is a man older than 75 in good health.

This clonotype has a count of ten or more. CDR3 coding DNA: TGTGCCAGCAGCCACACAGGACTAGCGGGGGCAGATACGCAGTATTTT. It codes for CASSHTGLAGADTQYF. The V gene is TRBV7-9, the J gene TRBJ2-3, with 13 bases aligning to TRBD2. The ends lost 5 bases at V and 4 bases at J; junction bases unmatched: 6. Germline values: CDR1 SEHNR, CDR2 FQNEAQ (reference sequence). The CDR3 has 16 amino acids.

The table lists this clonotype with a few counts. The chain's CDR3 is CASSAAPLTDTQYF. The CDR3 region has the DNA TGTGCCAGCAGCGCGGCCCCACTGACAGATACGCAGTATTTT. The V call is TRBV9, the J call TRBJ2-3; D is unclear. This CDR3 has 14 amino acids. Trimming left V 3 bases short and J 3 bases short, with 11 bases between. Germline assignment: CDR1 SGDLS and CDR2 YYNGEE.

The chain carries TRBV12-3 or TRBV12-4 and TRBJ2-3, with TRBD2 identical over 10 bases. J lost 1 base, V lost 6 bases, and 7 bases had no gene match. The CDR3 is 16 amino acids. The CDR3 reads CASRFGTSVGTDTQYF. The DNA for the CDR3 is TGTGCCAGCAGATTCGGGACTAGCGTGGGCACAGATACGCAGTATTTT.

This sequence joins TRBV20-1 and TRBJ2-3; D may be TRBD1 or TRBD2 (7 bases each). The CDR3 length is 14 residues. Deletions cut 3 bases from V and 2 bases from J, with 12 bases between. CDR1 DFQATT and CDR2 SNEGSKA come from the germline V gene (reference sequence). The CDR3 bases are TGCAGTGCTAGTCAGGGGGGGGTCACAGATACGCAGTATTTT. Translating it yields CSASQGGVTDTQYF.

The chain links TRBV11-2 to TRBJ1-6; D not certain. The CDR3 consists of 13 residues. V lost 5 bases to trimming and J lost 11 bases, with 13 bases between them. Germline loops: CDR1 SGHAT, CDR2 FQNNGV. CDR3 residues: CASSSEGRTPLHF. The CDR3 DNA is TGTGCCAGCAGCAGTGAGGGCAGAACACCCCTCCACTTT.

This clonotype was detected a few times. The chain links TRBV7-2 to TRBJ2-1, with 7 bases aligning to TRBD2. V gave up 5 bases and J gave up 3 bases; unmatched junction bases: 10. Germline CDR1 reads SGHTA; CDR2 reads FQGNSA. The CDR3 has 16 amino acids. For the CDR3, the DNA is TGTGCCAGCAGCCCCCTTCCGGGAGGCATCTACAATGAGCAGTTCTTC. Residues: CASSPLPGGIYNEQFF.

The chain is built from TRBV7-6 and TRBJ2-7, with D perhaps matching TRBD1 (5 bases). Germline lookup yields CDR1 SGHVS and CDR2 FNYEAQ. This CDR3 comprises 13 residues. V lost 5 bases and J 3 bases, leaving 11 bases between the germline ends. The CDR3 coding sequence is TGTGCCAGCAGCCCTTCCCAGGGCTACGAGCAGTACTTC. Protein sequence: CASSPSQGYEQYF. Using reference TRBV7-6 and TRBJ2-7 for the parts outside the CDR3, the full variable domain is GAGVSQSPRYKVTKRGQDVALRCDPISGHVSLYWYRQALGQGPEFLTYFNYEAQQDKSGLPNDRFSAERPEGSISTLTIQRTEQRDSAMYRCASSPSQGYEQYFGPGTRLTVT.

The chain combines TRBV20-1 with TRBJ2-2; 9 bases align to TRBD1. This CDR3 spans 15 amino acids. Trimming removed 3 bases from V and 4 bases from J; junction bases left unmatched: 6. From germline, CDR1 is DFQATT and CDR2 SNEGSKA (reference sequence). CDR3 nucleotide sequence: TGCAGTGCTAGGATACAGGGGGCTAGCACCGGGGAGCTGTTTTTT. It is translated as CSARIQGASTGELFF.